This T cell receptor (beta chain) is drawn from a study of blood T cell repertoires in COVID-19. Study overall: Specimens from acute and convalescent COVID-19 originated in the United States, Italy and Spain. PBMCs, B-cell-depleted T cells, or T cells were the source of the cDNA or gDNA that made up the material.

Study processing details: Cell counts per sample came from amplifying reference gene primers. Using immunoSEQ multiplex PCR, the repertoire was profiled, and TCRdb retains in-frame clones only, with some absent. V, J and clone size were drawn from that table, and D and trimming were deduced from the DNA. The sample carries 240,000 or so clones, 88% recorded once. This CDR3 is built from 14 residues. Deletions cut 3 bases from V and 0 bases from J, with 9 bases between. Germline V gives CDR1 KGHSH, CDR2 LQKENI. V and J are TRBV18 and TRBJ2-7, with D perhaps matching TRBD1 (5 bases). Sequencing input: peripheral blood. The TCR sequence derives from a woman aged 40 to 49 who had recovered from COVID-19. The CDR3 coding sequence is TGTGCCAGCTCACCCAAACAGGTCTCCTACGAGCAGTACTTC. This codes for CASSPKQVSYEQYF.